This T cell receptor beta chain was sequenced for a study of CD8 T cells in ankylosing spondylitis. Regarding the study as a whole: Earlier authors reported some of these motif variants in reactive arthritis synovial fluid and blood. Disease-linked clones bore a CD8+ phenotype, appearing relatively rarely in peripheral blood. Matched ankylosing spondylitis synovial fluid reportedly showed significant enrichment of disease-linked clones. A TCR beta motif of several highly homologous variants seemed to mark ankylosing spondylitis blood.

Quantitative 5'-RACE with molecular barcodes was used to make the TCR beta libraries. Via MiXCR, TCRdb re-called the 5' RACE reads, giving one row per CDR3 protein. The sample lists 450,000 to 550,000 distinct CDR3 sequences, 5.3% occurring once. In its sample, this clonotype was seen many times. Its antigen is still unknown. Material for sequencing was blood, either unsorted or a sorted T cell fraction (not recorded which). This TCR was sampled from a male donor with ankylosing spondylitis.

CDR3 bases: TGCGCCAGCAGCCCGCTTCGTAACTATGGCTACACCTTC. This sequence encodes CASSPLRNYGYTF. The chain is built from TRBV5-1 and TRBJ1-2, with D unresolved. CDR1 and CDR2 (germline): SGHRS, YFSETQ. The CDR3 is 13 amino acids. The germline V and J ends were trimmed by 4 bases and 1 base, with 8 bases remaining between them.